This TCR beta chain is from a study of tumor-infiltrating lymphocytes in primary liver carcinoma. Study background: All patients, whether men or women, fell within 30 to 69 years of age. Tumors were staged T1-T3 N0M0 and measured about 4 to 11 cm across.

CDR1 and CDR2 (germline): GTSNPN, SVGIG (reference sequence). Trimming left V 0 bases short and J 12 bases short, with 14 bases between. The CDR3 has 13 amino acids. In addition to blood RNA drawn from unsorted whole blood, germline DNA was extracted. On this clonotype: Its antigen is still unknown.

Reverse transcription of roughly 480 ng total RNA with a constant-region primer produced TCR beta cDNA. Investigators got TCR beta libraries out of three nested multiplex PCR rounds, done with slightly modified ARM-PCR. Forward primers for TRBV1-TRBV30 and a C-beta reverse primer served the first two PCR rounds, at around 9 cycles each. TCRdb reanalysed the multiplex PCR reads using MiXCR and keeps one entry per CDR3 protein. The sample holds around 330,000 distinct CDR3 sequences; 65% are singletons and the top ten take about 9.4%. Overall study results and limits: Tumor samples exhibited a significantly greater top-250-clone fraction than blood samples (p = 0.039).

The source of this sequence is a man between 35 and 55 years old with primary liver carcinoma and hepatitis B virus infection. V usage is TRBV30 and J usage is TRBJ1-4; possibly TRBD1 for D (5 bases). What was sequenced was peripheral blood. DNA for the CDR3: TGTGCCTGGAGTGTCGGACGCCGAGGGGAACTGTTTTTT. Its translation: CAWSVGRRGELFF.